A selection of T cell receptor beta chains follows, all from one sample in a study of T cells in Graves' hyperthyroidism and ophthalmopathy. Each CDR3 protein is one row after TCRdb ran MiXCR on the multiplex PCR reads. The sample has around 600,000 distinct CDR3 sequences, about 14% seen once; the top ten hold roughly 7%. Sequencing was carried out using blood. These receptors were obtained from a woman between 18 and 29 years old with Graves' ophthalmopathy. Each CDR3 is given with its conserved first and last residue. A D gene is named only where the DNA matches it firmly. Some rows mark clone size as missing; the rest say once, few, many or name a class of expanded clone.

d_gene	v_gene	abundance	j_gene	CDR3nt	CDR3aa
TRBD2	TRBV20-1	many	TRBJ2-7	TGCAGTGTTCCGACTAGCCCCCGCTACGAGCAGTACTTC	CSVPTSPRYEQYF
NA	TRBV5-1	many	TRBJ2-7	TGCGCCAGCAGCTTTCATGACAGCTACGAGCAGTACTTC	CASSFHDSYEQYF
TRBD1	TRBV7-2	many	TRBJ1-6	TGTGCCAGCAGCCTTGACAGGGCGGGCTCACCCCTCCACTTT	CASSLDRAGSPLHF
NA	TRBV4-1	NA	TRBJ2-7	TGCGCCAGCAGCCAAGCCCTGACTCCGGCCTACGAGCAGTACTTC	CASSQALTPAYEQYF
NA	TRBV6-1	many	TRBJ1-5	TGTGCCAGCAGAGCATTCAGGGGCCCAACCCCCGCCCTCAATCAGCCCCAGCATTTT	CASRAFRGPTPALNQPQHF
TRBD2	TRBV12-3/TRBV12-4	few	TRBJ2-7	TGTGCCAGCAGTTCTGGAGGGAGGGGAGCGGGTGAGCAGTACTTC	CASSSGGRGAGEQYF
NA	TRBV25-1	NA	TRBJ1-4	TGTGCCAGCAGTTCCGCCGGGACCCCCACTGAAAAACTGTTTTTT	CASSSAGTPTEKLFF
NA	TRBV18	many	TRBJ2-1	TGTGCCAGCTCACCTGGCACCGCCTTGTACGATGAGCAGTTCTTC	CASSPGTALYDEQFF
TRBD1	TRBV12-3/TRBV12-4	many	TRBJ1-1	TGTGCCAGCAGTTTGGGACAGGGGGCTTTCTTT	CASSLGQGAFF
NA	TRBV9	NA	TRBJ2-5	TGTGCCAGCAGCGTAGTTCCCGATGGGGAGACCCAGTACTTC	CASSVVPDGETQYF
NA	TRBV6-1	many	TRBJ2-5	TGTGCCAGCAGCCCGCCGGGGACCCCAGAGACCCAGTACTTC	CASSPPGTPETQYF
TRBD1	TRBV12-3/TRBV12-4	many	TRBJ2-1	TGTGCCAGCAGCACTCTCGGACAGGAGAAATGGGCACACAATGAGCAGTTCTTC	CASSTLGQEKWAHNEQFF
NA	TRBV30	many	TRBJ2-7	TGTGCCTGGAGAGCCTTTTGGGGGAATGAAAGCTACGAGCAGTACTTC	CAWRAFWGNESYEQYF
NA	TRBV20-1	NA	TRBJ1-2	TGCAGTGCTAGAGACACAGGGTTTGGCTACACCTTC	CSARDTGFGYTF
NA	TRBV12-3/TRBV12-4	NA	TRBJ2-2	TGTGCCAGCAGTTTTAGGACCCCAACCGGGGAGCTGTTTTTT	CASSFRTPTGELFF
NA	TRBV12-3/TRBV12-4	many	TRBJ2-4	TGTGCCAGCAGTCCCCGCGGAGGAGCCAAAAACATTCAGTACTTC	CASSPRGGAKNIQYF
NA	TRBV9	NA	TRBJ2-3	TGTGCCAGCAGCGTAGGGAGACGCCCTAGCACAGATACGCAGTATTTT	CASSVGRRPSTDTQYF
TRBD1	TRBV7-8	many	TRBJ2-1	TGTGCCAGCAGCTGGGACAGGGGCTCCTACAATGAGCAGTTCTTC	CASSWDRGSYNEQFF
TRBD2	TRBV6-1	many	TRBJ2-3	TGTGCCAGCAGTCGAGGTCCACTAGCGGGAGGAGGAGATACGCAGTATTTT	CASSRGPLAGGGDTQYF
NA	TRBV30	many	TRBJ1-6	TGTGCCTGGAGTTCCGACAATCCCCTCCACTTT	CAWSSDNPLHF
TRBD2	TRBV11-2	NA	TRBJ2-7	TGTGCCAGCAGCCTAGGGGGACTAGCGGTTCCCAGGGAGCAGTACTTC	CASSLGGLAVPREQYF
TRBD1	TRBV20-1	many	TRBJ1-4	TGCAGTGCTAGGCACTTGACAGGGGGCGCCCCTTTGGAGGAAAAACTGTTTTTT	CSARHLTGGAPLEEKLFF
NA	TRBV28	many	TRBJ2-1	TGTGCCAGCCGTGAAGGGGTCTACAATGAGCAGTTCTTC	CASREGVYNEQFF
TRBD2	TRBV27	many	TRBJ2-3	TGTGCCAGCAGCTTCAGCGGGAGTGGGTTTTGGGGCACAGATACGCAGTATTTT	CASSFSGSGFWGTDTQYF
TRBD1	TRBV11-2	many	TRBJ2-3	TGTGCCAGCAGCCCCCCCCACCCCTCCCGGGACAGGGGTCCGCAGTATTTT	CASSPPHPSRDRGPQYF
NA	TRBV20-1	NA	TRBJ1-2	TGCAGTGCTTTCCAGCCCGGGGGACCTAGGTATGGCTACACCTTC	CSAFQPGGPRYGYTF
TRBD1	TRBV11-2	NA	TRBJ1-5	TGTGCCAGCAGCCCGGCGACAGGGGGTAGCAATCAGCCCCAGCATTTT	CASSPATGGSNQPQHF
TRBD2	TRBV5-8	NA	TRBJ2-7	TGTGCCAGCAGCTTTGCCAGCGGGAGATCCTACGAGCAGTACTTC	CASSFASGRSYEQYF
NA	TRBV28	many	TRBJ2-3	TGTGCCGGTGGCGGGATACCCACAGATACGCAGTATTTT	CAGGGIPTDTQYF
TRBD2	TRBV29-1	few	TRBJ2-7	TGCAGCGTTGAAGACGCCCCGAGGAGCGGGAGAACGGCTGGGTCCTACGAGCAGTACTTC	CSVEDAPRSGRTAGSYEQYF
TRBD2	TRBV7-2	many	TRBJ2-2	TGTGCCAGCAGCATCGGGACTAGCGGGAACACCGGGGAGCTGTTTTTT	CASSIGTSGNTGELFF
TRBD1	TRBV28	NA	TRBJ2-7	TGTGCCAGCACCCAAGGGACAGGGTTCTACGAGCAGTACTTC	CASTQGTGFYEQYF
NA	TRBV7-8	many	TRBJ2-7	TGTGCCAGCAGCTTAGTGGGCCGCGAGCAGTACTTC	CASSLVGREQYF
NA	TRBV6-2/TRBV6-3	few	TRBJ2-1	TGTGCCAGCAGTTGGACACGTGGTGAGCAGTTCTTC	CASSWTRGEQFF
NA	TRBV28	many	TRBJ1-3	TGTGCCAGCAGTTTGCAGATACAAGGAAACACCATATATTTT	CASSLQIQGNTIYF
NA	TRBV28	many	TRBJ1-1	TGTGCCAGCGCCCCGGGGGTGGGCACTGAAGCTTTCTTT	CASAPGVGTEAFF
NA	TRBV11-2	many	TRBJ2-5	TGTGCCAGCAGCACCAACCGGCTACAAGAGACCCAGTACTTC	CASSTNRLQETQYF
NA	TRBV28	NA	TRBJ2-7	TGTGCCAGCAGTTACCTTGGTGGGCAGGGGAAAAACGAGCAGTACTTC	CASSYLGGQGKNEQYF
TRBD1	TRBV20-1	many	TRBJ1-5	TGCAGTGCTAGATTGCAGGGGGACCAATATAGCAATCAGCCCCAGCATTTT	CSARLQGDQYSNQPQHF
TRBD2	TRBV11-3	NA	TRBJ2-2	TGTGTCAGCAGCTTGGGGGGGGACCGGGAGCTGTTTTTT	CVSSLGGDRELFF
TRBD2	TRBV13	many	TRBJ2-5	TGTGCCAGCAGATCCGGGACTAGCGGCTCGGGGTACTTC	CASRSGTSGSGYF
NA	TRBV12-3/TRBV12-4	many	TRBJ1-1	TGTGCCAGCACCCCCGCAGGGGTCACTGAAGCTTTCTTT	CASTPAGVTEAFF
TRBD2	TRBV6-2/TRBV6-3	many	TRBJ2-1	TGTGCCAGCAGTACCCAGACTAGCGGGAGGCCCCGATACAATGAGCAGTTCTTC	CASSTQTSGRPRYNEQFF
NA	TRBV27	many	TRBJ2-5	TGTGCCAGCAGTTTTTGGGGTTCCGAGACCCAGTACTTC	CASSFWGSETQYF
NA	TRBV7-9	few	TRBJ2-1	TGTGCCAGCAGCATTTCCTACTCCTACAATGAGCAGTTCTTC	CASSISYSYNEQFF
NA	TRBV6-1	many	TRBJ2-2	TGTGCCAGCAGTGAAGCGCGGACCTGGCCCGGGGAGCTGTTTTTT	CASSEARTWPGELFF
TRBD1	TRBV15	NA	TRBJ2-4	TGTGCCACCAGCATTCAACAGGGGGAACTAGCCAAAAACATTCAGTACTTC	CATSIQQGELAKNIQYF
TRBD1	TRBV5-1	few	TRBJ1-2	TGCGCCAGCAGCTTACCACAGGACAGGGGGGTCTACACCTTC	CASSLPQDRGVYTF
TRBD2	TRBV4-1	NA	TRBJ2-1	TGCGCCAGCAGCCAAGAGGGGGTTATGGGACTAGTGACCCTTAATGAGCAGTTCTTC	CASSQEGVMGLVTLNEQFF
NA	TRBV28	many	TRBJ1-2	TGTGCCAGCAGGGATCCAGACAGGTCCCACTATGGCTACACCTTC	CASRDPDRSHYGYTF
NA	TRBV3-1	NA	TRBJ1-2	TGTGCCAGCAGCCCAGACGGGGACGGCTACACCTTC	CASSPDGDGYTF
TRBD2	TRBV27	many	TRBJ2-7	TGTGCCAGCAGTTTAGCTTGGTTTTCTTCCAGGCTAGCGGGAGACTACGAGCAGTACTTC	CASSLAWFSSRLAGDYEQYF
NA	TRBV2	many	TRBJ2-7	TGTGCCAGCAGTGAATCTTTACTTTTACCCTACGAGCAGTACTTC	CASSESLLLPYEQYF